This T cell receptor (beta chain) was captured in a study of neurological immune-mediated disorders. The study, taken as a whole, reports: When repertoires were grouped phylogenetically, those of 18 of 34 multiple sclerosis patients fell into one related-CDR3 cluster, a possible signature.

Source material was 2 million unsorted PBMCs, stored at -80 °C in RNAlater. Germline V CDR1 and CDR2: SGHRS, YFSETQ. The ends lost 5 bases at V and 1 base at J; junction bases unmatched: 5. The CDR3 runs to 14 residues. This clonotype was seen at least ten times. Its matching antigen is unknown. TCRdb re-analysed the 5' RACE reads in MiXCR, keeping a single row per CDR3 protein. The sample carries under 60,000 distinct CDR3 sequences, around 3.4% recorded once. This chain links TRBV5-1 with TRBJ1-1; TRBD1 agrees at 7 bases. This clonotype originated in a man aged 40-49 years with multiple sclerosis. The sequenced sample was PBMCs. The CDR3 DNA is TGCGCCAGCAGAGCGGGACAGCGGAACACTGAAGCTTTCTTT. Amino acid sequence: CASRAGQRNTEAFF.